The 30 T cell receptor beta chains presented below share a single source sample, sequenced in a study of T cell repertoires in cytomegalovirus infection. No cognate antigen is known for these TCRs. TCRdb re-analysed the reads in MiXCR, keeping a single row per CDR3 protein. The sample has about 830,000 distinct CDR3 sequences; about 33% are singletons. The specimen comprised cultured CD8+ T cells from PBMCs, sampled from culture after CMV antigen stimulation. These receptors were obtained from a human donor in good health (CMV status not recorded). Some clones in this sample may be carry-over from other donors' samples.

This chain joins TRBV6-5 and TRBJ1-1, with D possibly being TRBD1 (5 bases). The germline V gene encodes CDR1 MNHEY and CDR2 SVGAGI. This CDR3 contains 14 residues. With 2 bases removed from V and 4 bases from J, the gap between germline ends came to 11 bases. The CDR3 DNA follows: TGTGCCAGCAGTTACCAGGGATGGGGCACTGAAGCTTTCTTT. Amino acids: CASSYQGWGTEAFF.

The V call is TRBV6-5, the J call TRBJ2-7, with TRBD2 as a possible D gene (5 bases). Trimming took off 0 bases at V and 0 bases at J, with 12 bases between the two ends. The germline CDR1 and CDR2 sequences are MNHEY and SVGAGI. CDR3 size: 16 residues. The CDR3 here is CASSYSMPGSSYEQYF. Here the CDR3 DNA reads TGTGCCAGCAGTTACTCGATGCCGGGGAGCTCCTACGAGCAGTACTTC.

In nucleotides, the CDR3 is TGTGCCAGCAGCTTAGCCGTAGTATCTCCCACAGATACGCAGTATTTT. Translation gives CASSLAVVSPTDTQYF. The V gene is TRBV7-6, the J gene TRBJ2-3; unclear D gene. The CDR3 sequence is 16 residues long. V lost 0 bases, J lost 2 bases, and 12 bases lay in between. Germline CDR1 SGHVS, CDR2 FNYEAQ.

This clonotype was seen a few times. The chain joins TRBV10-3 to TRBJ1-2; D perhaps matches TRBD1 (6 bases). Germline values: CDR1 ENHRY, CDR2 SYGVKD. The CDR3 is made up of 16 amino acids. The V gene lost 11 bases and the J gene lost 3 bases, with 25 bases spanning the gap. The CDR3 sequence: CAGSRGRPDNYYGYTF. CDR3 bases: TGTGCCGGTTCCCGGGGGCGGCCCGATAACTACTATGGCTACACCTTC.

The chain carries TRBV7-9 and TRBJ2-2; D tentatively reads TRBD1 or TRBD2 (5 bases each). V lost 5 bases, J lost 4 bases, and 17 bases lay in between. In germline, CDR1 is SEHNR, CDR2 FQNEAQ (reference sequence). The CDR3 runs 16 residues. The chain's CDR3 is CASSPGTGGGTGELFF. Here the CDR3 DNA reads TGTGCCAGCAGCCCCGGGACCGGCGGAGGCACCGGGGAGCTGTTTTTT.

The chain is built from TRBV6-4 and TRBJ2-2; D possibly corresponds to TRBD1 (5 bases). V lost 3 bases and J 6 bases, leaving 17 bases between the germline ends. This CDR3 has 16 residues. Germline loops: CDR1 MRHNA, CDR2 SNTAGT. The CDR3 protein is CASSEYGQGWSGELFF. The CDR3 nucleotides are TGTGCCAGCAGTGAATATGGGCAGGGCTGGTCCGGGGAGCTGTTTTTT.

V gene TRBV6-5 combines with J gene TRBJ2-7, with TRBD2 matching over 8 bases. Germline V gene data show CDR1 as MNHEY and CDR2 as SVGAGI. This CDR3 is 16 amino acids long. J gave up 0 bases and V 2 bases, and 6 bases lay outside the gene matches. The CDR3 spells CASSYRSGGPSYEQYV. In nucleotides, the CDR3 is TGTGCCAGCAGTTACCGCAGCGGGGGACCCTCCTACGAGCAGTACGTC.

This clonotype was seen at least ten times. The chain employs TRBV7-6 and TRBJ2-1, with unresolved D. The CDR3 has 12 residues. V was pared by 1 base and J by 10 bases, with 8 bases between. Per the germline V gene, CDR1 is SGHVS and CDR2 is FNYEAQ. CDR3 sequence (DNA): TGTGCCAGCAGCTTAGTCGGACGCGAGCAGTTCTTC. This encodes CASSLVGREQFF. Full variable domain (remainder filled in from reference TRBV7-6 and TRBJ2-1): GAGVSQSPRYKVTKRGQDVALRCDPISGHVSLYWYRQALGQGPEFLTYFNYEAQQDKSGLPNDRFSAERPEGSISTLTIQRTEQRDSAMYRCASSLVGREQFFGPGTRLTVL.

This clonotype was seen a handful of times. The genes are TRBV27 and TRBJ2-2; D ambiguous. Trimming cost V 2 bases and J 5 bases, with 6 bases left between them. This CDR3 is built from 13 residues. Looked up from germline, CDR1 is MNHEY and CDR2 is SMNVEV (reference sequence). CDR3 nucleotide sequence: TGTGCCAGCAGTTTAAAAAGAACCGGGGAGCTGTTTTTT. This gives the protein CASSLKRTGELFF.

V usage is TRBV12-3 or TRBV12-4 and J usage is TRBJ1-3; D ambiguous. The V and J ends lost 10 bases and 0 bases respectively, with 16 bases between them. This CDR3 spans 15 amino acids. The CDR3 spells CAILPGARSGNTIYF. CDR3 DNA: TGTGCCATCCTCCCGGGAGCCCGCTCTGGAAACACCATATATTTT.

This chain uses TRBV27 with TRBJ2-7; 9 positions match TRBD2. The CDR3 sequence is 15 residues long. Looked up from germline, CDR1 is MNHEY and CDR2 is SMNVEV (reference sequence). The V gene end was trimmed by 2 bases and the J gene end by 7 bases; junction bases not matched to a gene: 9. The CDR3 sequence: CASSLGSGGTSEQYF. Written as DNA, the CDR3 is TGTGCCAGCAGTTTAGGAAGCGGGGGGACTTCGGAGCAGTACTTC.

This clonotype occurred many times. The chain uses TRBV7-8 and TRBJ2-5, with TRBD2 matching 10 bases. Looked up from germline, CDR1 is SGHVS and CDR2 is FQNEAQ. The CDR3 loop spans 15 amino acids. The ends lost 3 bases at V and 2 bases at J; junction bases unmatched: 3. The CDR3 region is CASSFQLAGQETQYF. CDR3 sequence (DNA): TGTGCCAGCAGCTTCCAACTAGCGGGGCAAGAGACCCAGTACTTC.

V gene TRBV14 combines with J gene TRBJ2-7; the D is unclear. The CDR3 spans 16 residues. The V gene's germline CDR1 is SGHDN and CDR2 FVKESK. V was clipped by 1 base and J by 2 bases, with 15 bases between them. CDR3 nucleotide sequence: TGTGCCAGCAGCCAAGGTTGGGTCAGGCCGCCCTACGAGCAGTACTTC. It yields the protein CASSQGWVRPPYEQYF.

DNA for the CDR3: TGTGCCAGCAGCTTAGAGGCCGACCTACCGAGGGGCTACACCTTC. It codes for CASSLEADLPRGYTF. V usage is TRBV7-6 and J usage is TRBJ1-2; D not certain. This CDR3 region has 15 residues. Germline CDR1 reads SGHVS; CDR2 reads FNYEAQ. Trimming pared 1 base from V and 8 bases from J, leaving 17 bases between.

Only a few counts were recorded for this clonotype. The gene calls are TRBV7-9 and TRBJ2-7; D may be TRBD1 or TRBD2 (6 bases each). V gave up 2 bases and J gave up 5 bases, with 16 bases separating them. The CDR3 has 15 amino acids. CDR1 is SEHNR, CDR2 FQNEAQ, per germline (reference sequence). The DNA for the CDR3 is TGTGCCAGCAGCTTACAAAGGACAAGGGGGGACGAGCAGTACTTC. Encoded protein: CASSLQRTRGDEQYF.

This rearrangement joins TRBV5-4 to TRBJ1-2; tentative D call: TRBD1 (5 bases). The CDR3 spans 16 residues. V was clipped by 0 bases and J by 1 base, with 13 bases between them. Looked up from germline, CDR1 is SGHNT and CDR2 is YYREEE (reference sequence). The CDR3 spells CASSLGLQDLNYGYTF. The CDR3, as DNA: TGTGCCAGCAGCTTGGGTCTACAGGATCTTAACTATGGCTACACCTTC. Full variable domain (outside the CDR3, taken from reference TRBV5-4 and TRBJ1-2): ETGVTQSPTHLIKTRGQQVTLRCSSQSGHNTVSWYQQALGQGPQFIFQYYREEENGRGNFPPRFSGLQFPNYSSELNVNALELDDSALYLCASSLGLQDLNYGYTFGSGTRLTVV.

This clonotype turned up a few times. The chain joins TRBV6-1 to TRBJ1-2, with TRBD1 matching 8 bases. The junction had 4 bases not matched to a gene; V was cut back by 2 bases and J by 2 bases. In germline, CDR1 is MNHNS, CDR2 SASEGT. The CDR3 loop spans 15 amino acids. CDR3 sequence reads: CASSERDRPNYGYTF. CDR3 DNA: TGTGCCAGCAGTGAAAGGGACAGGCCCAACTATGGCTACACCTTC.

This clonotype has a handful of counts. The chain combines TRBV4-1 with TRBJ1-5; 9 bases align to TRBD1. The germline V gene has CDR1 MGHRA and CDR2 YSYEKL. This CDR3 spans 17 amino acids. Trimming cost V 3 bases and J 7 bases; bases outside gene matches: 13. CDR3 protein: CASSQGPTGTGFQPQHF. DNA for the CDR3: TGCGCCAGCAGCCAGGGACCAACCGGGACAGGGTTCCAGCCCCAGCATTTT.

This chain uses TRBV28 with TRBJ2-7; tentatively, D is TRBD1 (6 bases). V gave up 6 bases and J gave up 5 bases, with 17 bases separating them. CDR1 MDHEN and CDR2 SYDVKM come from the germline V gene. The CDR3 length is 14 residues. In nucleotides, the CDR3 is TGTGCCAGCAGCTCAAGGCAGGGGACGGACGAGCAGTACGTC. Its translation is CASSSRQGTDEQYV.

This sequence joins TRBV10-3 and TRBJ2-3, with D possibly matching TRBD1 (5 bases). V shed 0 bases and J shed 1 base, with 14 bases lying between them. The CDR3 covers 17 residues. Germline CDR1 and CDR2: ENHRY and SYGVKD. DNA of the CDR3: TGTGCCATCAGTGAGTCGACTCAGGGTATCGGCACAGATACGCAGTATTTT. This codes for CAISESTQGIGTDTQYF.

There are many counts of this clonotype. DNA of the CDR3: TGTGCCAGCTCAACGGGCCGCAAGTACTCTCAAGAGACCCAGTACTTC. This gives the protein CASSTGRKYSQETQYF. The genes are TRBV28 and TRBJ2-5; D uncertain. Germline lookup yields CDR1 MDHEN and CDR2 SYDVKM. CDR3 length: 16 amino acids. The V end lost 8 bases, the J end lost 2 bases, and 21 bases lay between the germline ends.

V usage is TRBV12-3 or TRBV12-4 and J usage is TRBJ1-6, with D possibly TRBD1 on 5 matching bases. The V and J ends lost 3 bases and 11 bases respectively, with 14 bases between them. This CDR3 is 14 amino acids long. The CDR3 region is CASSLPLGGAPLHF. The CDR3 DNA is TGTGCCAGCAGTTTGCCCCTCGGGGGAGCACCCCTCCACTTT.

This clonotype was detected only a few times. This chain uses TRBV7-9 with TRBJ1-1; D uncertain. CDR3 length: 13 amino acids. The germline gives CDR1 SEHNR, CDR2 FQNEAQ (reference sequence). The V and J ends lost 7 bases and 0 bases respectively, with 9 bases between them. CDR3 nucleotides: TGTGCCAGCACTCGACGGATGAACACTGAAGCTTTCTTT. It encodes CASTRRMNTEAFF.

This clonotype was detected a few times. The gene calls are TRBV7-6 and TRBJ2-7; D not certain. CDR1 and CDR2 (germline): SGHVS, FNYEAQ. V lost 4 bases and J 8 bases, leaving 24 bases between the germline ends. The CDR3 sequence is 16 residues long. The CDR3 bases are TGTGCCAGCAGCTCAACTACCCTGGACGGATCTACGAAGCAGTACTTC. It specifies CASSSTTLDGSTKQYF.

In regard to this clonotype: A much bigger clone sits one base away, suggesting this may be a read error. This sequence joins TRBV7-8 and TRBJ2-7, with D perhaps matching TRBD2 (5 bases). Germline CDR1 is SGHVS and CDR2 is FQNEAQ. Trimming pared 2 bases from V and 2 bases from J, leaving 16 bases between. This CDR3 comprises 16 residues. The CDR3 reads CASSLSSLLGPYEQYV. DNA of the CDR3: TGTGCCAGCAGCTTATCATCCTTACTAGGCCCCTACGAGCAGTACGTC.

There are a few counts of this clonotype. This sequence joins TRBV12-5 and TRBJ1-5, with TRBD1 matching over 8 bases. Trimming at V came to 2 bases and at J to 4 bases, leaving 1 base not matched to a gene. Looked up from germline, CDR1 is LGHNT and CDR2 is FRNRAP. The CDR3 runs 14 residues. The CDR3 reads CASGLWTGNQPQHF. The CDR3 DNA is TGTGCTAGTGGTTTGTGGACAGGGAATCAGCCCCAGCATTTT.

J is TRBJ2-2 and V is TRBV4-1; 9 bases line up with TRBD1. CDR3 length: 16 residues. Germline V gene data show CDR1 as MGHRA and CDR2 as YSYEKL. The V segment lost 3 bases and the J segment 6 bases; nucleotides outside the gene matches: 8. The CDR3 DNA is TGCGCCAGCAGCCAGCCCCGGACAGGGGAGGCCGGGGAGCTGTTTTTT. Protein sequence: CASSQPRTGEAGELFF.

This rearrangement joins TRBV6-5 to TRBJ2-3, with 12 nucleotides matching TRBD2. The CDR3 consists of 16 residues. With V trimmed by 0 bases and J by 8 bases, 6 bases remained unmatched. Germline V CDR1 and CDR2: MNHEY, SVGAGI. In DNA, the CDR3 is TGTGCCAGCAGTTACTCGAGGCTAGCGGGGGGGCGTACGCAGTATTTT. Translation: CASSYSRLAGGRTQYF.

The V and J genes are TRBV7-9 and TRBJ2-1; weak D call: TRBD2 (6 bases). CDR3 size: 15 residues. The V gene lost 3 bases and the J gene lost 9 bases, with 18 bases spanning the gap. CDR1 and CDR2 from the germline V gene are SEHNR and FQNEAQ (reference sequence). The CDR3 is CASSLIRGGPAEQFF. Written as DNA, the CDR3 is TGTGCCAGCAGCTTGATACGGGGAGGACCGGCTGAGCAGTTCTTC.

The chain recombines TRBV10-2 with TRBJ2-1; D gene ambiguous. This CDR3 has 15 amino acids. V lost 4 bases, J lost 2 bases, and 12 bases lay in between. Germline V gene sequence: CDR1 WSHSY, CDR2 SAAADI. CDR3 sequence reads: CASSGAVETYNEQFF. The DNA for the CDR3 is TGCGCCAGCAGTGGCGCGGTTGAAACCTACAATGAGCAGTTCTTC.